The source of this T cell receptor beta chain is a study of shared clonotypes between healthy human individuals. The naive CD8 fraction comprised CD45RO-negative cells positively selected for CCR7 and excluded terminally differentiated effector memory CD45RA+ cells. Overall study findings and caveats: Genetic and exposure-history diversity was limited by the small donor number.

Germline V gives CDR1 SEHNR, CDR2 FQNEAQ (reference sequence). The CDR3 totals 15 residues. Between the trimmed V and J ends, which lost 5 bases and 0 bases, there was a span of 13 bases. Concerning this clone: Its antigen is still unknown.

The study ran the assay at deep level. Genomic DNA of every subset was divided equally among multiple immunoSEQ plates. Assay used: immunoSEQ multiplex PCR; TCRdb lists only in-frame clones, some missing. The sample holds approximately 1.9 million clones, just under 95% seen once. The chain links TRBV7-9 to TRBJ1-2; D not certain. The receptor's source is a man aged 18 to 30 in good health. Some clones in this sample may be carry-over from other donors' samples. The source material was naive CD8+ T cells from PBMCs. The CDR3 nucleotides are TGTGCCAGCAGCCCACGGGCGGATACTAACTATGGCTACACCTTC. Protein: CASSPRADTNYGYTF. The full variable domain, completed using reference TRBV7-9 and TRBJ1-2, is DTGVSQNPRHKITKRGQNVTFRCDPISEHNRLYWYRQTLGQGPEFLTYFQNEAQLEKSRLLSDRFSAERPKGSFSTLEIQRTEQGDSAMYLCASSPRADTNYGYTFGSGTRLTVV.